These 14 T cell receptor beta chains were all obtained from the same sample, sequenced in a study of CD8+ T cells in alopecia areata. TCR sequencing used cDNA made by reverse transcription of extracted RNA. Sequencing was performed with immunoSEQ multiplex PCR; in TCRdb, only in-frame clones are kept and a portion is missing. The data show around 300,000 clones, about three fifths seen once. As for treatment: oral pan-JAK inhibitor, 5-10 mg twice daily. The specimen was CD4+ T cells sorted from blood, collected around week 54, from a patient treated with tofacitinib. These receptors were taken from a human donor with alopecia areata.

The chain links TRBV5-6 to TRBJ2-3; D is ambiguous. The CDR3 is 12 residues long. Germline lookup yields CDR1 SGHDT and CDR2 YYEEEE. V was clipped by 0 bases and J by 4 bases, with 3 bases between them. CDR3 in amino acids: CASSLVPDTQYF. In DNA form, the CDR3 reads TGTGCCAGCAGCTTGGTCCCAGATACGCAGTATTTT.

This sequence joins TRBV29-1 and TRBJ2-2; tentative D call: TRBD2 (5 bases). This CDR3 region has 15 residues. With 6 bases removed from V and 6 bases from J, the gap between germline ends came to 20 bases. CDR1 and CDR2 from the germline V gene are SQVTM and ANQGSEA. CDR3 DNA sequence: TGCAGCGTCGGGCAGACTACTAACATAGCCGGGGAGCTGTTTTTT. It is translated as CSVGQTTNIAGELFF.

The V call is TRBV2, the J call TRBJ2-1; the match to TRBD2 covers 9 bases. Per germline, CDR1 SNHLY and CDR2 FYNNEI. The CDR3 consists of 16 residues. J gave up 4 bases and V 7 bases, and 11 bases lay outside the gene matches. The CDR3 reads CASNQEAGGGYNEQFF. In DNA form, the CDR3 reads TGTGCCAGCAATCAGGAAGCGGGGGGCGGATACAATGAGCAGTTCTTC.

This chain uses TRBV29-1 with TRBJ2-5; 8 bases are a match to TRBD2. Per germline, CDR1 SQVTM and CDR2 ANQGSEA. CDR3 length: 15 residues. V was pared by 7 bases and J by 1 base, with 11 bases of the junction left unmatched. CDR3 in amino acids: CSAFGTSRIQETQYF. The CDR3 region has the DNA TGCAGCGCATTCGGGACTAGTAGGATCCAAGAGACCCAGTACTTC.

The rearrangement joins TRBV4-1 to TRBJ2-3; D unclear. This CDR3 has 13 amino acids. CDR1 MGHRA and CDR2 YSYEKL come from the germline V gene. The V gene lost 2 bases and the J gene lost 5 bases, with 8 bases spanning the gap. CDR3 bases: TGCGCCAGCAGCCAACCTCGAAGAGATACGCAGTATTTT. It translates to CASSQPRRDTQYF.

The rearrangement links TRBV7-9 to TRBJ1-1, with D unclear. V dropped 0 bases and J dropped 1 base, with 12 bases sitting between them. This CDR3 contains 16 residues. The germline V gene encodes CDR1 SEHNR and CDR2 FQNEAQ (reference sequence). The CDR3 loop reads CASSLALSGGNTEAFF. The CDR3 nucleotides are TGTGCCAGCAGCTTAGCGCTTTCCGGAGGGAACACTGAAGCTTTCTTT.

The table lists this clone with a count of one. For the CDR3, the DNA is TGTGCCAGCAGTGAACAGGGAGAGACCCAGTACTTC. It codes for CASSEQGETQYF. The chain links TRBV6-5 to TRBJ2-5; D may be TRBD1 (6 bases). Germline CDR1 MNHEY, CDR2 SVGAGI. The CDR3 has 12 amino acids. V lost 5 bases and J lost 4, with 8 bases in between.

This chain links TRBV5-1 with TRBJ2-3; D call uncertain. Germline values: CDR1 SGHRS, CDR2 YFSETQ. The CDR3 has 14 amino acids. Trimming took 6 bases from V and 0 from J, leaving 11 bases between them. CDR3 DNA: TGCGCCAGCACGCTGACACCTAGCACAGATACGCAGTATTTT. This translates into CASTLTPSTDTQYF. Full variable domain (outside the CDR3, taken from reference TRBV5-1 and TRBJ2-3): KAGVTQTPRYLIKTRGQQVTLSCSPISGHRSVSWYQQTPGQGLQFLFEYFSETQRNKGNFPGRFSGRQFSNSRSEMNVSTLELGDSALYLCASTLTPSTDTQYFGPGTRLTVL.

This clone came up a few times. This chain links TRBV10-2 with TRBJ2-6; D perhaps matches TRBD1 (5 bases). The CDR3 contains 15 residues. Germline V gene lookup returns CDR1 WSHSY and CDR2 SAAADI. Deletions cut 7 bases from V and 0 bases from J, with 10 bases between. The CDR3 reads CASTAGHSGANVLTF. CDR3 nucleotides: TGCGCCAGCACCGCAGGGCACTCTGGGGCCAACGTCCTGACTTTC.

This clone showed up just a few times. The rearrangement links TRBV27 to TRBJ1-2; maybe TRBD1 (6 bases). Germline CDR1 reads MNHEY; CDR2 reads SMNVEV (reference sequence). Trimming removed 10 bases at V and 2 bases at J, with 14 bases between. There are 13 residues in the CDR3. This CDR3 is CATQHRENYGYTF. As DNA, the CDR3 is TGTGCCACCCAGCACAGGGAGAACTATGGCTACACCTTC.

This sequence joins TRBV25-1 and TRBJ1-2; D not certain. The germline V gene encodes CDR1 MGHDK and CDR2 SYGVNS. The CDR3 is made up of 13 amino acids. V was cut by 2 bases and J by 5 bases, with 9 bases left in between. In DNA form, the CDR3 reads TGTGCCAGCAGTGAACAGGACGGGTATGGCTACACCTTC. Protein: CASSEQDGYGYTF.

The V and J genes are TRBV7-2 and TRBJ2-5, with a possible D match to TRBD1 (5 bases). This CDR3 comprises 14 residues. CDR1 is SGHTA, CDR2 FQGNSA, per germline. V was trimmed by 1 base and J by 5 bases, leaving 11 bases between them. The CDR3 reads CASSLDGASETQYF. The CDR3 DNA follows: TGTGCCAGCAGCTTAGATGGGGCCTCCGAGACCCAGTACTTC.

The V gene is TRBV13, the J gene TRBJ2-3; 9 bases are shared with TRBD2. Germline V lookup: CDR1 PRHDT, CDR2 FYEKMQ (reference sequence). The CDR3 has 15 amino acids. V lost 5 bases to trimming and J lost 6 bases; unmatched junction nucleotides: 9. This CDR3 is CASSPMRGGLDTQYF. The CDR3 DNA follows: TGTGCCAGCAGCCCCATGCGGGGGGGCCTTGATACGCAGTATTTT.

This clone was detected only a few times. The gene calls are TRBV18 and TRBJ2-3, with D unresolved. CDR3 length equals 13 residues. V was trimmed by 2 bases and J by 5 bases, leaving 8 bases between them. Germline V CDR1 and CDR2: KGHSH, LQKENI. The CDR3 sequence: CASSPSAKDTQYF. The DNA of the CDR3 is TGTGCCAGCTCACCATCGGCCAAAGATACGCAGTATTTT.